This TCR beta chain originates from a study of monozygotic twins with inflammatory bowel disease. Whole-study findings and limits: For IBD patients, clonotypes shared with others were fewer than for healthy twins, especially with disease activity. It was in IBD patients that TCRbeta diversity (inverse Simpson) was lower than in healthy co-twins. The authors note that differing immunosuppressive treatments may have added variability to patient repertoires.

Details on this clonotype: The antigen remains undetermined.

CDR1 and CDR2 (germline): LGHDT, YNNKEL (reference sequence). CDR3 length equals 11 residues. TCRdb re-called the 5' RACE reads and catalogs CDR3 proteins one per entry, DNA excluded. The sample table includes about 380,000 distinct CDR3 sequences. The TCR was taken from a human donor with ulcerative colitis or Crohn's disease, or a healthy co-twin of an affected twin (not recorded which). The sample comprised blood. The chain recombines TRBV3-1 with TRBJ1-2. CDR3 amino acids: CASSQAHGYTF.